This T cell receptor (beta chain) is drawn from a study of radiation and T cells in renal cell carcinoma. Points from the study as a whole: Pretreatment tumor biopsies were lacking, so baseline clonotypes are unknown.

Data came from immunoSEQ multiplex PCR; TCRdb stores just in-frame clones and leaves some out. The sample has some 15,000 clones; 50% are singletons. The treatment denotes: 15 Gy SBRT to primary tumor, nephrectomy 4 weeks later. A note on this clone: Its antigen is unknown.

This specimen consisted of tumor tissue, obtained from a patient whose treatment included radiotherapy and nephrectomy. This TCR was recovered from an older woman with renal cell carcinoma.

Here the CDR3 reads CASSERPGEDTQYF. DNA of the CDR3: TGTGCCAGCAGTGAAAGACCCGGCGAAGATACGCAGTATTTT. The V call is TRBV6-5, the J call TRBJ2-3, with no clear D. In germline, CDR1 is MNHEY, CDR2 SVGAGI. V was trimmed by 5 bases and J by 5 bases, leaving 14 bases between them. The CDR3 covers 14 residues.